The present T cell receptor beta chain was sequenced within a study of cytomegalovirus exposure and HLA in healthy donors. Study conclusions and caveats: A missense variant in DCLRE1C was later tied to TCR beta V- and J-gene trimming. It is likely that the observed cluster of highly shared sequence variants was a sequencing artifact. Accurate predictions that matched the HLA-A and HLA-B alleles of most subjects were reportedly made from TCR beta sequences.

The CDR3 is 13 amino acids. Germline trimming cut 8 bases from V and 0 bases from J; bases unmatched to any gene: 3. Germline-derived CDR1 and CDR2 are LNHDA and SQIVND (reference sequence). As regards this clone: The antigen is unknown.

The primer mix had 60 Vbeta and 13 Jbeta primers. Per the original methods: Later, roughly 80 million unique TCR beta chains were counted in an analysis, and 10 million to 12 million of them were shared. Data came from immunoSEQ multiplex PCR; TCRdb stores just in-frame clones and leaves some out. Clonal size and the V and J genes are those of that table, whereas D and trimming came from the DNA. The data contain over 75,000 clones, approximately 84% of them singletons. This clonotype was sampled from a woman aged 50 to 60 in good health and CMV-seronegative. The chain links TRBV19 to TRBJ1-1, with 7 bases aligning to TRBD1. Sequencing was done on a sample of PBMCs. Here the CDR3 reads CASLDRVNTEAFF. In nucleotides, the CDR3 is TGTGCCAGTCTAGACAGGGTGAACACTGAAGCTTTCTTT.